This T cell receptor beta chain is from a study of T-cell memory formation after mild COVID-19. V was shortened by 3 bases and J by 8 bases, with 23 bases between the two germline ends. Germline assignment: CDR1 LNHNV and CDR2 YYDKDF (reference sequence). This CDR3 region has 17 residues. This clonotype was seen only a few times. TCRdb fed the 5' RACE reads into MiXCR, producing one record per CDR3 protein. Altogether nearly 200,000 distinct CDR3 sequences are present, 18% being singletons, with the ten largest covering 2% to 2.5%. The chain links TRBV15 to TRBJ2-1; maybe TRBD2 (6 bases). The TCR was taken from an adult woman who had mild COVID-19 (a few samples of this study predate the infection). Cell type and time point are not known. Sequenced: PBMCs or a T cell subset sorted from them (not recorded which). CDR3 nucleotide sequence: TGTGCCACCAGCAGGGACCACCTAGGAGGGCGCCCGTATGAGCAGTTCTTC. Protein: CATSRDHLGGRPYEQFF.